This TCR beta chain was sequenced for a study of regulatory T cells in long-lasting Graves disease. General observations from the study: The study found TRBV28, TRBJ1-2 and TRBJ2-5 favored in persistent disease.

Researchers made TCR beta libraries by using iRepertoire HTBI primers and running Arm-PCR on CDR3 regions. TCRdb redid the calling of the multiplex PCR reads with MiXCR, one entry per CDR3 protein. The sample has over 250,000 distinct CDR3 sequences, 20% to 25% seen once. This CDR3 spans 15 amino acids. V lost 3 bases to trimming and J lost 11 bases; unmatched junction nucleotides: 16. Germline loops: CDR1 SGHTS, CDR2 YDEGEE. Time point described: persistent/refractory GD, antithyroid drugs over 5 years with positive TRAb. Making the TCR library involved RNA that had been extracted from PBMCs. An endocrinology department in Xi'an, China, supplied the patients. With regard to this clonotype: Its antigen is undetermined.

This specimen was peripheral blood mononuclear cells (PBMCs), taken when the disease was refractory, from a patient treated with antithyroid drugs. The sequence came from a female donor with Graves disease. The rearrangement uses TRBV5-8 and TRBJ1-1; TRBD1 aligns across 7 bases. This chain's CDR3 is CASSSHPHRGEDAFF. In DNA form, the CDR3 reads TGTGCCAGCAGCTCGCACCCTCACAGGGGTGAGGACGCTTTCTTT.